This T cell receptor (beta chain) was identified in a study of shared clonotypes between healthy human individuals. Background on the study: Researchers drew samples from two women and a few men aged 18 to 49. Donors had three CD4 naive, three CD4 memory, two CD8 naive and one CD8 memory plate apiece.

V was pared by 11 bases and J by 4 bases, with 6 bases of the junction left unmatched. CDR1 and CDR2 from the germline V gene are MNHEY and SVGAGI. This CDR3 contains 14 residues. With respect to this clone: Its antigen is as yet unknown.

Overall study findings and caveats: Generally, naive subsets came out with larger estimated richness than memory subsets. The study found lower generation probabilities in non-shared clonotypes than in those shared by all four donors.

Generated by immunoSEQ multiplex PCR, the TCRdb table keeps only in-frame clones and is missing some. This table has over 1.5 million clones, roughly 98% appearing once. Sequencing was carried out using naive CD4+ T cells sorted from blood. Subset indicated: CD45RA+ positively selected. The receptor comes from a man aged 25-45 years in good health. The rearrangement uses TRBV6-5 and TRBJ2-1; 12 positions agree with TRBD2. CDR3 nucleotides: TGTGCCGCCCGAGGACTAGCGGGGTACAATGAGCAGTTCTTC. Residues: CAARGLAGYNEQFF.